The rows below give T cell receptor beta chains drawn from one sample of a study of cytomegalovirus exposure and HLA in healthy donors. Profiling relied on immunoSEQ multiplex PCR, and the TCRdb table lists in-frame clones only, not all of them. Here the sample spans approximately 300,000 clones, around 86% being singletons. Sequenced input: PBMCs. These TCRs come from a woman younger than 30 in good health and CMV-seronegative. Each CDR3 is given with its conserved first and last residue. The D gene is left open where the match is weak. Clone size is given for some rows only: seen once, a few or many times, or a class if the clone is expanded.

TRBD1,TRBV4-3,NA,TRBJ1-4,CASSQNRGVVEKLFF,TGCGCCAGCAGCCAGAACAGGGGGGTCGTTGAAAAACTGTTTTTT
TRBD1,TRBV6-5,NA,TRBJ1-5,CASSYGTGYSNQPQHF,TGTGCCAGCAGTTACGGGACAGGGTATAGCAATCAGCCCCAGCATTTT
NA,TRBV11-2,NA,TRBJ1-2,CASSLDQAYYGYTF,TGTGCCAGCAGCTTAGACCAGGCCTACTATGGCTACACCTTC
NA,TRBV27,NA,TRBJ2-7,CASSLHFGLSYEQYF,TGTGCCAGCAGTTTACACTTTGGGCTTTCCTACGAGCAGTACTTC
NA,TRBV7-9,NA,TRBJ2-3,CASSPRMEGTDTQYF,TGTGCCAGCAGCCCCCGCATGGAGGGCACAGATACGCAGTATTTT
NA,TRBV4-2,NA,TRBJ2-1,CASSQDEVPGYNEQFF,TGTGCCAGCAGCCAAGATGAAGTCCCGGGGTACAATGAGCAGTTCTTC
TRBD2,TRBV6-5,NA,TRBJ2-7,CASSYAGLAGGYEQYF,TGTGCCAGCAGTTACGCGGGGCTAGCGGGAGGTTACGAGCAGTACTTC
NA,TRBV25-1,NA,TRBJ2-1,CASTAYRVNEQFF,TGTGCCAGCACCGCCTACAGGGTAAATGAGCAGTTCTTC
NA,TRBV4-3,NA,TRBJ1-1,CASSQREGVGTEAFF,TGCGCCAGCAGCCAGAGGGAGGGAGTGGGAACTGAAGCTTTCTTT
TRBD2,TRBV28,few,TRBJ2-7,CASSTGLDGQYF,TGTGCCAGCAGTACGGGACTAGACGGCCAGTACTTC
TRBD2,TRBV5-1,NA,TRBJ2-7,CASSLAAGVGEQYF,TGCGCCAGCAGCTTGGCGGCGGGAGTAGGGGAGCAGTACTTC
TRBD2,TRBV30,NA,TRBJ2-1,CAWSVLAGGNEQFF,TGTGCCTGGAGTGTTCTAGCGGGAGGCAATGAGCAGTTCTTC
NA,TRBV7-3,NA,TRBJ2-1,CASSLGASNEQFF,TGTGCCAGCAGCTTGGGGGCAAGCAATGAGCAGTTCTTC
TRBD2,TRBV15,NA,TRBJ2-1,CATSGGTSGRPRSSYNEQFF,TGTGCCACCAGCGGGGGGACTAGCGGGAGGCCTAGGAGCTCCTACAATGAGCAGTTCTTC
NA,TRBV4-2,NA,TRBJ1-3,CASKPSSTTGNTIYF,TGTGCCAGCAAACCAAGTAGTACTACTGGAAACACCATATATTTT
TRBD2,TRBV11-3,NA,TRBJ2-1,CASSLVGGPIYNEQFF,TGTGCCAGCAGCTTAGTGGGAGGGCCCATCTACAATGAGCAGTTCTTC
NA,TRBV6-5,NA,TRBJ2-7,CASSYIGRGYEQYF,TGTGCCAGCAGTTATATTGGCAGAGGCTACGAGCAGTACTTC
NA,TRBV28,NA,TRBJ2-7,CASTTTGETYEQYF,TGTGCCAGCACTACCACCGGGGAGACCTACGAGCAGTACTTC
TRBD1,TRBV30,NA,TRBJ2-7,CAWSKGQGTNEQYF,TGTGCCTGGAGTAAAGGACAGGGTACCAACGAGCAGTACTTC
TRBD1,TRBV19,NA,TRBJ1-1,CASSMTGGHTEAFF,TGTGCCAGTAGTATGACAGGGGGCCACACTGAAGCTTTCTTT
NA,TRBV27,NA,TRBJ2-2,CASIHNTGELFF,TGTGCCAGCATCCATAACACCGGGGAGCTGTTTTTT
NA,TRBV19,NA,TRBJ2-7,CASSSLGKPSSYEQYF,TGTGCCAGTAGTAGTCTCGGGAAACCTAGCTCCTACGAGCAGTACTTC
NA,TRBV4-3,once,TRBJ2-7,CASSPRGRDEQYF,TGCGCCAGCAGCCCGAGGGGGAGGGACGAGCAGTACTTC
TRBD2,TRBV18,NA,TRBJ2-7,CASSPRGREGREQYF,TGTGCCAGCTCCCCCAGAGGGCGGGAGGGCCGCGAGCAGTACTTC
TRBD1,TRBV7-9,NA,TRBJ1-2,CASSSHAYRGEDYGYTF,TGTGCCAGCAGCTCCCATGCTTACAGGGGCGAAGACTATGGCTACACCTTC
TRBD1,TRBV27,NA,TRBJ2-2,CATSIRTGGTGELFF,TGTGCCACTTCCATCAGGACAGGGGGCACCGGGGAGCTGTTTTTT
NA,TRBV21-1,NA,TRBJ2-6,CASSKTTVFCSGANVLTF,TGTGCCAGCAGCAAGACCACAGTCTTCTGCTCTGGGGCCAACGTCCTGACTTTC
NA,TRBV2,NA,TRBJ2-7,CASTGDSSPYEQYF,TGTGCCAGCACGGGGGATTCTAGCCCCTACGAGCAGTACTTC
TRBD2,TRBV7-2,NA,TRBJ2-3,CASSPGLAGATDTQYF,TGTGCCAGCAGCCCCGGACTAGCGGGAGCGACAGATACGCAGTATTTT
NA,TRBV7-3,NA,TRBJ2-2,CASSLTSNTGELFF,TGTGCCAGCAGCTTAACCTCGAACACCGGGGAGCTGTTTTTT
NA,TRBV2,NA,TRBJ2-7,CASSRTGFDEQYF,TGTGCCAGCAGTAGAACAGGGTTCGACGAGCAGTACTTC
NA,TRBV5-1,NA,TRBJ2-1,CASSSWTRDDEQFF,TGCGCCAGCAGCTCTTGGACCAGGGATGATGAGCAGTTCTTC
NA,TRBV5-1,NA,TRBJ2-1,CASSFRVSEEGGEQFF,TGCGCCAGCAGCTTTAGAGTCTCGGAGGAGGGTGGTGAGCAGTTCTTC
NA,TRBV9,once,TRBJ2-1,CASSVGPENEQFF,TGTGCCAGCAGCGTAGGTCCCGAGAATGAGCAGTTCTTC
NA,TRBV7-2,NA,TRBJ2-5,CASSTYLRGETQYF,TGTGCCAGCAGCACCTATTTAAGGGGGGAGACCCAGTACTTC
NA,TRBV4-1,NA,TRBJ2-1,CASSQEAPPSADNNEQFF,TGCGCCAGCAGCCAAGAAGCCCCCCCTAGCGCAGACAACAATGAGCAGTTCTTC
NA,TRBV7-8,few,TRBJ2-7,CASSLETGTYEQYF,TGTGCCAGCAGCTTAGAAACAGGGACCTACGAGCAGTACTTC
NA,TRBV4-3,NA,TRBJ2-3,CASSQDLLLEDRSTDTQYF,TGCGCCAGCAGCCAAGATCTACTTCTAGAGGACAGAAGCACAGATACGCAGTATTTT
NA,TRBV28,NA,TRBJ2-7,CASSSTVTYEQYF,TGTGCCAGCAGTAGCACAGTGACCTACGAGCAGTACTTC
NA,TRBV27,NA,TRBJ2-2,CASSSISPNTGELFF,TGTGCCAGCAGTTCCATTTCCCCGAACACCGGGGAGCTGTTTTTT
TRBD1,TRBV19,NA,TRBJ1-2,CASSIKGATYGYTF,TGTGCCAGTAGTATAAAGGGGGCGACCTATGGCTACACCTTC
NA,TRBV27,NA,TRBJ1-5,CASSLSPGGLVNQPQHF,TGTGCCAGCAGTTTATCACCCGGGGGTCTTGTAAATCAGCCCCAGCATTTT
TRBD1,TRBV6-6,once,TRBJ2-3,CASRQGADTQYF,TGTGCCAGCAGACAGGGGGCAGATACGCAGTATTTT
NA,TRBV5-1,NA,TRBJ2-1,CASSISRGNEQFF,TGCGCCAGCAGTATTTCCCGGGGTAATGAGCAGTTCTTC
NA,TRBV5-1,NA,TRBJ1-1,CASTRELNTEAFF,TGCGCCAGCACCCGGGAGTTGAACACTGAAGCTTTCTTT
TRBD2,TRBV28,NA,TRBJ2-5,CASSLPSTSGGRTQYF,TGTGCCAGCAGTTTACCCTCGACTAGCGGGGGAAGAACCCAGTACTTC